These T cell receptor beta chains were read from a single sample in a study of blood T cell repertoires in COVID-19. Profiling relied on immunoSEQ multiplex PCR, and the TCRdb table lists in-frame clones only, not all of them. The top ten hold about 12% of the sample, which has some 170,000 clones, roughly 89% seen once. The sample was peripheral blood. These receptors were obtained from a woman between 65 and 79 years old with COVID-19, enrolled during active disease. CDR3s include the opening cysteine and the closing phenylalanine or tryptophan. The order of the fields is D gene, V gene, J gene, CDR3 protein. A D gene is named only where the DNA matches it firmly.

-	TRBV18	TRBJ2-7	CASSPPDSYEQYF
TRBD1	TRBV7-9	TRBJ1-5	CASSQGGNQPQHF
TRBD1	TRBV6-5	TRBJ1-1	CASSYRRTGNTEAFF
-	TRBV21-1	TRBJ1-2	CASSKAIHASQGYTF
TRBD2	TRBV19	TRBJ2-1	CASSPSLAGGDEQFF
-	TRBV19	TRBJ1-2	CASSTSTGQAGYTF
-	TRBV18	TRBJ1-6	CASSPNGGSSYNSPLHF
-	TRBV2	TRBJ1-5	CASSEGGKSNQPQHF
TRBD1	TRBV28	TRBJ2-7	CASTSGGTGSNEQYF
-	TRBV19	TRBJ2-5	CASSSQARETQYF
-	TRBV5-1	TRBJ2-6	CASSLVPPGNVLTF
TRBD1	TRBV5-4	TRBJ1-2	CASKLQTGGHYGYTF
TRBD1	TRBV6-6	TRBJ1-2	CASNDRGYGYTF
TRBD1	TRBV19	TRBJ1-5	CASSLQGDQPQHF
-	TRBV27	TRBJ2-1	CASSLYGGRHDEQFF
-	TRBV27	TRBJ1-6	CASSFNGHSPLHF
-	TRBV11-2	TRBJ1-5	CASSPLSDQPQHF
TRBD2	TRBV29-1	TRBJ2-5	CSVAGTSGSVVTQYF
TRBD2	TRBV9	TRBJ2-2	CASSVGLAGDLSNTGELFF
TRBD2	TRBV10-2	TRBJ2-7	CASSVPQGLAGSYEQYF
TRBD2	TRBV2	TRBJ2-1	CASGATSGYNEQFF
-	TRBV25-1	TRBJ2-4	CASSGPSPGANIQYF
-	TRBV7-8	TRBJ1-2	CASSLGRAYGYTF
-	TRBV28	TRBJ1-5	CASSSPGDHSNQPQHF
-	TRBV27	TRBJ2-5	CASSSGRRETQYF
-	TRBV24-1	TRBJ2-2	CATSVGGSGLRKLFF
-	TRBV6-5	TRBJ1-5	CASSYPFGSSNQPQHF
TRBD1	TRBV3-1/TRBV3-2	TRBJ1-6	CASSSPGQNSPLHF
-	TRBV5-6	TRBJ2-7	CASSLGTGSSAYEQYF
-	TRBV6-6	TRBJ1-2	CASSTQVEKRVYGYTF
-	TRBV7-2	TRBJ2-1	CASSLELLAAYNEQFF
-	TRBV10-3	TRBJ2-2	CAIRSAGRTGELFF
TRBD1	TRBV11-3	TRBJ1-2	CASTGTGVDGYTF
TRBD1	TRBV30	TRBJ1-6	CAWSRDRGNSPLHF
-	TRBV7-9	TRBJ1-1	CASSPSTANTEAFF
TRBD1	TRBV5-6	TRBJ2-7	CASSLTGFSEQYF
-	TRBV24-1	TRBJ2-7	CATRTDFSYEQYF
-	TRBV12-3/TRBV12-4	TRBJ2-5	CASSSGETQYF
-	TRBV6-2/TRBV6-3	TRBJ1-3	CASSRGQTSSGNTIYF
-	TRBV18	TRBJ1-2	CASKLGVDYGYTF
TRBD1	TRBV2	TRBJ2-5	CASSYRGRWETQYF
-	TRBV6-6	TRBJ2-7	CASSGSRYEQYF
TRBD2	TRBV28	TRBJ2-7	CAITRSLAGSSYEQYF
TRBD2	TRBV28	TRBJ2-7	CASTSGGRYEQYF